This T cell receptor beta chain was sequenced for a study of blood T cell repertoires in COVID-19. Study-wide background: Acute and convalescent COVID-19 samples came from the United States, Italy and Spain. PBMCs, B-cell-depleted T cells, or T cells provided the cDNA or gDNA that made up the material.

CDR3 length: 15 residues. V was clipped by 3 bases and J by 7 bases, with 16 bases between them. Germline CDR1 KGHSH, CDR2 LQKENI. Sequencing was performed with immunoSEQ multiplex PCR; in TCRdb, only in-frame clones are kept and a portion is missing. The data contain just under 65,000 clones, around 86% of them singletons. Input material: peripheral blood. The TCR comes from a man aged 35 to 55 with acute or convalescent COVID-19. The chain joins TRBV18 to TRBJ1-5; D might be TRBD1 (5 bases). CDR3 DNA: TGTGCCAGCTCACCCGGACACGTTTTAGAGCAGCCCCAGCATTTT. Translated, it gives CASSPGHVLEQPQHF.